These 20 T cell receptor beta chains originate from one sample sequenced in a study of T-cell memory formation after mild COVID-19. TCRdb analysed the 5' RACE reads with MiXCR anew, one entry per CDR3 protein. Among 250,000 to 350,000 distinct CDR3 sequences listed, roughly a fifth were seen once. Sequenced: PBMCs or a T cell subset sorted from them (not recorded which). The receptors stem from a man in his late teens or twenties who had mild COVID-19 (a few samples of this study predate the infection). Cell type and time point are not known.

This clonotype was recorded many times. The chain couples TRBV6-6 to TRBJ1-4; TRBD1 matches 7 bases. V shed 8 bases, J shed 3 bases, and the junction held 6 bases outside the gene matches. The CDR3 has 14 residues. Looked up from germline, CDR1 is MNHNY and CDR2 is SVGAGI (reference sequence). The CDR3 loop is CASHRGQSNEKLFF. The CDR3 DNA sequence: TGTGCCAGCCATAGGGGGCAATCTAATGAAAAACTGTTTTTT.

This clonotype was found a few times. The chain has TRBV7-9 and TRBJ1-1; no firm D call. CDR1 is SEHNR, CDR2 FQNEAQ, per germline (reference sequence). V was clipped by 2 bases and J by 9 bases, with 10 bases between them. The CDR3 is 12 residues long. The CDR3 region is CASSLPRTQAFF. In DNA, the CDR3 is TGTGCCAGCAGCTTACCGCGGACGCAAGCTTTCTTT.

J is TRBJ2-7 and V is TRBV10-3; D unclear. The CDR3 totals 13 residues. V lost 9 bases and J lost 6, with 18 bases in between. CDR1 ENHRY and CDR2 SYGVKD come from the germline V gene. DNA of the CDR3: TGTGCCATTTCAGGCGCCTCTACCTCCGAGCAGTACGTC. Protein product: CAISGASTSEQYV.

The V call is TRBV18, the J call TRBJ2-4, with 10 bases matching TRBD1. Germline assignment: CDR1 KGHSH and CDR2 LQKENI. Germline trimming cut 5 bases from V and 6 bases from J; bases unmatched to any gene: 4. The CDR3 totals 14 residues. CDR3 sequence (DNA): TGTGCCAGCTCATCCGGGACAGGGGTAAACATTCAGTACTTC. The encoded protein is CASSSGTGVNIQYF.

V is TRBV4-1 and J is TRBJ2-1, with D perhaps matching TRBD1 or TRBD2 (6 bases each). CDR3 length: 15 amino acids. V was cut by 3 bases and J by 1 base, with 10 bases left in between. In germline, CDR1 is MGHRA, CDR2 YSYEKL. DNA for the CDR3: TGCGCCAGCAGCCATCAAGGGGGGTCCTACAATGAGCAGTTCTTC. Translating it yields CASSHQGGSYNEQFF.

The chain joins TRBV6-1 to TRBJ1-5, with no clear D. There are 13 residues in the CDR3. V shed 2 bases and J shed 5 bases, with 7 bases lying between them. Germline assignment: CDR1 MNHNS and CDR2 SASEGT. For the CDR3, the DNA is TGTGCCAGCAGTGAAACATTTGATCAGCCCCAGCATTTT. Translated, it gives CASSETFDQPQHF.

This clonotype was seen a few times. The V call is TRBV5-5, the J call TRBJ2-1, with D uncertain. The CDR3 has 13 residues. Looked up from germline, CDR1 is SGHKS and CDR2 is YYEKEE (reference sequence). V was cut by 0 bases and J by 8 bases, with 9 bases left in between. In nucleotides, the CDR3 is TGTGCCAGCAGCTTGGCCTTTTACTATGAGCAGTTCTTC. Amino acids: CASSLAFYYEQFF. The full variable domain, its missing parts supplied by reference TRBV5-5 and TRBJ2-1, is DAGVTQSPTHLIKTRGQQVTLRCSPISGHKSVSWYQQVLGQGPQFIFQYYEKEERGRGNFPDRFSARQFPNYSSELNVNALLLGDSALYLCASSLAFYYEQFFGPGTRLTVL.

The chain joins TRBV2 to TRBJ2-5; TRBD1 aligns across 8 bases. CDR1 and CDR2 (germline): SNHLY, FYNNEI. The CDR3 has 15 residues. The J segment lost 4 bases and the V segment lost 8 bases, leaving 12 bases of the junction unmatched. CDR3 residues: CASQKTGEGVETQYF. CDR3 DNA sequence: TGTGCCAGCCAAAAGACAGGGGAAGGAGTAGAGACCCAGTACTTC.

For this clonotype: The CDR3 end shows no conserved phenylalanine or tryptophan, and so a read error is likely. It is unclear where the CDR3 begins or ends on the DNA, so no DNA is shown, and the CDR3 is as TCRdb lists it. The chain has TRBV5-1 and TRBJ1-4. Germline loops: CDR1 SGHRS, CDR2 YFSETQ. The CDR3 is 9 residues long, ends included. The CDR3 spells CASSLADGL.

This clonotype was detected many times. This chain uses TRBV3-1 with TRBJ1-3; D unresolved. Germline lookup yields CDR1 LGHDT and CDR2 YNNKEL (reference sequence). There are 14 residues in the CDR3. V was cut by 4 bases and J by 9 bases, with 16 bases left in between. The CDR3, as DNA: TGTGCCAGCAGCCCGACATCGTCGCAAAGCACCATATATTTT. Amino acids: CASSPTSSQSTIYF.

This clonotype was seen only a few times. V usage is TRBV14 and J usage is TRBJ1-5; D is ambiguous. The V and J ends lost 1 base and 0 bases respectively, with 13 bases between them. The CDR3 covers 17 residues. Per germline, CDR1 SGHDN and CDR2 FVKESK. The CDR3 bases are TGTGCCAGCAGCCAAGTAGAAGGATGGGATAGCAATCAGCCCCAGCATTTT. Translating it yields CASSQVEGWDSNQPQHF.

Ten or more counts support this clonotype. V and J are TRBV7-3 and TRBJ2-5, with 7 bases lining up with TRBD2. V was pared by 2 bases and J by 5 bases, with 8 bases of the junction left unmatched. This CDR3 has 15 residues. Germline V gives CDR1 SGHTA, CDR2 FQGTGA. The DNA for the CDR3 is TGTGCCAGCAGCTTAGCGGGGGTCCCTCAGGAGACCCAGTACTTC. Protein: CASSLAGVPQETQYF.

The chain has TRBV27 and TRBJ2-7, with 8 bases identical to TRBD2. The V segment lost 4 bases and the J segment 3 bases; nucleotides outside the gene matches: 8. The CDR3 extends over 15 amino acids. Per the germline V gene, CDR1 is MNHEY and CDR2 is SMNVEV (reference sequence). This chain's CDR3 is CASSSQAGAHYEQYF. CDR3 nucleotide sequence: TGTGCCAGCAGTTCTCAAGCGGGGGCCCACTACGAGCAGTACTTC.

This clonotype has only a few counts. This chain links TRBV20-1 with TRBJ1-5; 8 bases match TRBD1. CDR1 DFQATT and CDR2 SNEGSKA come from the germline V gene (reference sequence). Trimming at V came to 3 bases and at J to 6 bases, leaving 10 bases not matched to a gene. This CDR3 region has 15 residues. CDR3 bases: TGCAGTGCTAGGGGGTTGGCAGGGGGCGGTCAGCCCCAGCATTTT. Amino acid sequence: CSARGLAGGGQPQHF.

CDR3 loop: CASSTKIPPGGYTF. CDR3 bases: TGCGCCAGCAGCACGAAGATTCCGCCTGGGGGCTACACCTTC. V gene TRBV4-3 combines with J gene TRBJ1-2, with no clear D. V was shortened by 5 bases and J by 8 bases, with 18 bases between the two germline ends. In germline, CDR1 is LGHNA, CDR2 YSLEER. CDR3 size: 14 residues.

The table lists this clonotype with many counts. The V call is TRBV7-2, the J call TRBJ2-7; D perhaps matches TRBD2 (6 bases). The germline V and J ends were trimmed by 3 bases and 4 bases, with 16 bases remaining between them. Germline-derived CDR1 and CDR2 are SGHTA and FQGNSA. The CDR3 runs 15 residues. CDR3 DNA sequence: TGTGCCAGCAGCTTGTCGGGCGGGGAATTATACGAGCAGTACTTC. It specifies CASSLSGGELYEQYF.

The J gene is TRBJ1-1, the V gene TRBV29-1; a weak D match, TRBD1 (6 bases). The CDR3 length is 14 residues. Germline V gene sequence: CDR1 SQVTM, CDR2 ANQGSEA. V lost 4 bases and J 4 bases, leaving 16 bases between the germline ends. The CDR3 region has the DNA TGCAGCGTTGGAAGCCGGGGGCGATTCACTGAAGCTTTCTTT. Residues: CSVGSRGRFTEAFF.

The rearrangement joins TRBV7-8 to TRBJ2-5; 10 nucleotides align to TRBD1. V gave up 5 bases and J gave up 5 bases; unmatched junction bases: 8. The CDR3 runs to 15 residues. Per germline, CDR1 SGHVS and CDR2 FQNEAQ. The CDR3 DNA follows: TGTGCCAGCAGCCCTACGGGACAGGGGAGGGAGACCCAGTACTTC. It encodes CASSPTGQGRETQYF.

This clonotype came up many times. The chain is built from TRBV20-1 and TRBJ2-7; maybe TRBD1 (5 bases). Per germline, CDR1 DFQATT and CDR2 SNEGSKA (reference sequence). Trimming pared 5 bases from V and 6 bases from J, leaving 11 bases between. This CDR3 spans 11 amino acids. The CDR3 loop reads CSAGAPLEQYF. For the CDR3, the DNA is TGCAGTGCTGGGGCCCCGCTCGAGCAGTACTTC.

The rearrangement uses TRBV29-1 and TRBJ2-3; D not resolved. The germline CDR1 and CDR2 sequences are SQVTM and ANQGSEA. The ends were cut back, 4 bases at V and 4 bases at J, with 6 bases in the middle. The CDR3 is 11 amino acids. The CDR3 here is CSVVGSDTQYF. The DNA for the CDR3 is TGCAGCGTTGTGGGATCAGATACGCAGTATTTT.